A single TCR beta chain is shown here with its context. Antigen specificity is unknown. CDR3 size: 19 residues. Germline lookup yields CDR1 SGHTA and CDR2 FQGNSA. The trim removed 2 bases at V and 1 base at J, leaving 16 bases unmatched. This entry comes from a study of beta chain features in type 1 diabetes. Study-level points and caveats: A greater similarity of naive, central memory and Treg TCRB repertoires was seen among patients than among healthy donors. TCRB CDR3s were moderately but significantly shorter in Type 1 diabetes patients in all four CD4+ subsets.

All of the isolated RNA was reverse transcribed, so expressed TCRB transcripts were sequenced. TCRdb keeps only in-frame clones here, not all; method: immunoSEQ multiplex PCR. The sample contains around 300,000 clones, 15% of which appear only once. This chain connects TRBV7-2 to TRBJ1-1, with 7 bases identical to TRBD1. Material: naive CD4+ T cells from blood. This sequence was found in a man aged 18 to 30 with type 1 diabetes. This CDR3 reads CASSLSVIGGTAPNTEAFF. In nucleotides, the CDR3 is TGTGCCAGCAGCTTATCGGTCATAGGGGGCACGGCCCCGAACACTGAAGCTTTCTTT.